This TCR beta chain was captured by sequencing in a study of shared clonotypes between healthy human individuals. Study results and limitations: Estimated clonotype richness was generally higher in naive than memory subsets.

An assay was performed, and its level was deep. Sorted-subset replicate PCR reactions contained roughly 200 ng DNA, corresponding to about 30,000 T cell genomes. Method: immunoSEQ multiplex PCR; TCRdb's copy keeps in-frame clones and lacks some. The sample records roughly 1,500,000 clones, 95% to 99% being singletons. With 4 bases clipped from V and 10 bases from J, the junction kept 5 bases outside the gene matches. CDR1 is SGHKS and CDR2 is YYEKEE in the germline V gene (reference sequence). The CDR3 totals 14 residues. Note on this clone: The antigen remains unidentified.

Sequenced material: naive CD4+ T cells sorted from blood. Subset given: CD45RA+ positively selected. This TCR derives from a man aged 30 to 39 in good health. The chain couples TRBV5-5 to TRBJ2-6, with 10 bases aligning to TRBD1. CDR3 loop: CASSATGQGNVLTF. For the CDR3, the DNA is TGTGCCAGCAGCGCTACGGGACAGGGGAACGTCCTGACTTTC.